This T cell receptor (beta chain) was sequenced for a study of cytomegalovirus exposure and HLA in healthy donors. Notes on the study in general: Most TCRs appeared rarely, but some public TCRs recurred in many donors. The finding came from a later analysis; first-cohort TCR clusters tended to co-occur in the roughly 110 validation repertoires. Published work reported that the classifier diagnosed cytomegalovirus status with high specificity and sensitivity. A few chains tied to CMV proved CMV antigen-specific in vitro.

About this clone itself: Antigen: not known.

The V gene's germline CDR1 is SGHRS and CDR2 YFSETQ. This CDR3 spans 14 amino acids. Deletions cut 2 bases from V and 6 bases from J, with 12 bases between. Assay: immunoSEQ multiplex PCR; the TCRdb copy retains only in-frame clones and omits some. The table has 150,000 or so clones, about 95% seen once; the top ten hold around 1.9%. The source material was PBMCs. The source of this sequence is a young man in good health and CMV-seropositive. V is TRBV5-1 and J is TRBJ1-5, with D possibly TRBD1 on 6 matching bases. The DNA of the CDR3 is TGCGCCAGCAGCTTACAGGGATTCGGTCAGCCCCAGCATTTT. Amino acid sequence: CASSLQGFGQPQHF.